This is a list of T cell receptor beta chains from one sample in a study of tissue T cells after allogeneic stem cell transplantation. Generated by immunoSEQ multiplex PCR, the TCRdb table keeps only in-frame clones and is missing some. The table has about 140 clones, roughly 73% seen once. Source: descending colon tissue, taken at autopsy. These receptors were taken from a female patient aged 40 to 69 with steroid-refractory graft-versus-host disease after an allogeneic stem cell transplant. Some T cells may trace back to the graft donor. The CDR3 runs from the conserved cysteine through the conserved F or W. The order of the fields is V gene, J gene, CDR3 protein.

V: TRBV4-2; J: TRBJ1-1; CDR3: CASSQGRGNREPEAFF
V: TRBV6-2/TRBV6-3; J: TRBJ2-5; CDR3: CASSYSTSGSRRTQYF
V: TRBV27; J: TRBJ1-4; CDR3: CASGKGGGEKLFF
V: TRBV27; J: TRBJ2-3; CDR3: CASSLSLGLAGTDTQYF
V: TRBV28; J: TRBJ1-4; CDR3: CASSSWEKLFF
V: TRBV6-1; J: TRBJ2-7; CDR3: CASSDFSGGAYEQYF
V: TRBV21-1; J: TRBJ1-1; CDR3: CASSKRGVQGRNTEAFF
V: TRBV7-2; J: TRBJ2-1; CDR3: CASSSPGSDSYNEQFF
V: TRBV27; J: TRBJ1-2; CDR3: CASSLSGGLGYTF
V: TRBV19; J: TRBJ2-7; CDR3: CASSMRPSLPYEQYF
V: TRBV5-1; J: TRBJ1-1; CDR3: CASSWTGGNTEAFF
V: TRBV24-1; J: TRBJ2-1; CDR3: CATSDLRLAGVRQFF
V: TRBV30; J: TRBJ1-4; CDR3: CAGWTALREKLFF
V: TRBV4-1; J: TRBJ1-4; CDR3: CASSPRTGGAHEKLFF
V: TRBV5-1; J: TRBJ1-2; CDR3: CASSLAKGQLRYGYTF
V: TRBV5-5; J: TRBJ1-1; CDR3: CASSLIQRTEAFF
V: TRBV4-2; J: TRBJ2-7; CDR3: CASSQDLGSYEQYF
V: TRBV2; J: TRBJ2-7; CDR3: CASSLYPGLAEQYF
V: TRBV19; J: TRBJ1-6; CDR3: CASNGTPNSPLHF
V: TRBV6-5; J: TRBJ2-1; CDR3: CASSYPGGSYNEQFF
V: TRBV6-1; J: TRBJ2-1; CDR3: CASSETPPPNNEQFF
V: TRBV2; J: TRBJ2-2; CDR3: CASAGTAFGELFF
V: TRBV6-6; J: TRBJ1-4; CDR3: CASSYSTVYNEKLFF
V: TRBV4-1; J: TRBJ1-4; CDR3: CASSRVPTNEKLFF
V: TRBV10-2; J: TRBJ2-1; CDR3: CASSRGNSYNEQFF
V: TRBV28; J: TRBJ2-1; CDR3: CASSRQGPSYNEQFF
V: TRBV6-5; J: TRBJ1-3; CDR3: CATIPFRGHTIYF
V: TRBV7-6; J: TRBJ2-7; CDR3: CASSLRTGDHEQYF
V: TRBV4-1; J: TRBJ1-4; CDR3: CASTRAPREKLFF
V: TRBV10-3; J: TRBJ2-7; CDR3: CAISEPDRPYEQYF
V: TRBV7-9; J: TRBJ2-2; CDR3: CASSLRLASTNTGELFF
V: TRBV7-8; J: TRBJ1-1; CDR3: CASSSTSNTEAFF
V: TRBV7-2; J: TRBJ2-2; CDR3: CASSLGSGGYTGELFF
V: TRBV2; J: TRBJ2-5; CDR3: CASSSQGFRKETQYF
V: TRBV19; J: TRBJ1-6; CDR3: CASSIGDLSSYNSPLHF
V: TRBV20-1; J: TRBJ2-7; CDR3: CSASPWTSGLGSYEQYF
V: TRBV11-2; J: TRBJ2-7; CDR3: CASGWGGEQYF
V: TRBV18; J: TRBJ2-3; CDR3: CASSPVLAGASDTQYF